These T cell receptor beta chains were read from a single sample in a study of shared clonotypes between healthy human individuals. Clones were read by immunoSEQ multiplex PCR, and TCRdb kept only the in-frame ones, dropping some. The sample lists about 470,000 clones, roughly 77% occurring once. Sequenced input: PBMCs. The source is a woman aged 40 to 55 in good health. Some clones in this sample may be carry-over from other donors' samples. The CDR3 runs from the conserved cysteine through the conserved F or W. Fields, in order: clone size, D gene, J gene, V gene, CDR3 protein, CDR3 DNA. The D gene is left open where the match is weak. Size is stated for part of the rows, as once, few or many counts, or as a class when the clone is expanded.

>NA|TRBD1|TRBJ2-7|TRBV11-2
CASSISDRGGSEQYF
TGTGCCAGCAGCATATCAGACAGGGGCGGTTCCGAGCAGTACTTC
>NA|NA|TRBJ1-1|TRBV11-2
CASSLRWGSRTEAFF
TGTGCCAGCAGCTTAAGGTGGGGGTCGCGCACTGAAGCTTTCTTT
>NA|NA|TRBJ1-1|TRBV30
CAWSAMMNTEAFF
TGTGCCTGGAGCGCTATGATGAACACTGAAGCTTTCTTT
>once|TRBD1|TRBJ2-7|TRBV10-3
CAISGQGIYEQYF
TGTGCCATCAGTGGACAGGGGATCTACGAGCAGTACTTC
>many|NA|TRBJ2-2|TRBV7-2
CASSFSGVKFTGELFF
TGTGCCAGCAGCTTTTCCGGGGTTAAGTTCACCGGGGAGCTGTTTTTT
>NA|TRBD1|TRBJ2-3|TRBV2
CASSGQVSTDTQYF
TGTGCCAGCAGCGGACAGGTTAGCACAGATACGCAGTATTTT
>NA|TRBD2|TRBJ2-3|TRBV11-2
CASSLFSGMVTDTQYF
TGTGCCAGCAGCCTCTTTAGCGGGATGGTCACAGATACGCAGTATTTT
>NA|NA|TRBJ2-1|TRBV23-1
CASSQAKSYNEQFF
TGCGCCAGCAGTCAGGCAAAGTCCTACAATGAGCAGTTCTTC
>few|NA|TRBJ2-7|TRBV6-6
CASSFLRYSPYEQYF
TGTGCCAGCAGTTTCCTCCGCTACTCACCCTACGAGCAGTACTTC
>NA|TRBD2|TRBJ2-1|TRBV4-3
CASSQDSREPSYNEQFF
TGCGCCAGCAGCCAAGATTCGCGGGAGCCTTCCTACAATGAGCAGTTCTTC
>NA|TRBD2|TRBJ2-1|TRBV7-8
CASGGTSGPVSYDEQFF
TGTGCCAGCGGTGGGACTAGCGGACCCGTCTCCTACGATGAGCAGTTCTTC
>NA|NA|TRBJ1-4|TRBV5-1
CASSLEGTTNEKLFF
TGCGCCAGCAGCTTGGAAGGAACAACTAATGAAAAACTGTTTTTT
>few|NA|TRBJ1-4|TRBV4-2
CASSRDRTGGEKLFF
TGTGCCAGCAGCCGGGACCGGACGGGAGGTGAAAAACTGTTTTTT
>few|TRBD2|TRBJ2-1|TRBV11-2
CASSSTSGPYNEQFF
TGTGCCAGCAGCTCGACTAGCGGACCCTACAATGAGCAGTTCTTC
>NA|NA|TRBJ1-2|TRBV5-1
CASSLDGANYGYTF
TGCGCCAGCAGCTTGGATGGGGCTAACTATGGCTACACCTTC
>NA|TRBD2|TRBJ2-2|TRBV5-1
CASTRRGGRARGTGELFF
TGCGCCAGTACCAGGAGAGGCGGGAGGGCTCGTGGCACCGGGGAGCTGTTTTTT
>NA|TRBD2|TRBJ2-1|TRBV15
CATLSGGGRNNEQFF
TGTGCCACCCTCTCGGGAGGCGGGAGAAACAATGAGCAGTTCTTC
>NA|TRBD2|TRBJ2-2|TRBV6-6
CASTRSGRAGTGELFF
TGTGCCAGCACCAGAAGCGGGAGGGCGGGCACCGGGGAGCTGTTTTTT
>NA|NA|TRBJ1-3|TRBV18
CASSLSRQLSGNTIYF
TGTGCCAGCTCGCTTAGCAGACAGCTCTCTGGAAACACCATATATTTT
>NA|TRBD2|TRBJ2-1|TRBV28
CATLAGSYNEQFF
TGTGCCACCTTAGCGGGATCCTACAATGAGCAGTTCTTC
>NA|NA|TRBJ2-2|TRBV11-2
CASSLSNTGELFF
TGTGCCAGCAGCTTGAGTAACACCGGGGAGCTGTTTTTT
>NA|TRBD2|TRBJ2-3|TRBV15
CATSRGLAGAEDTQYF
TGTGCCACCAGCAGAGGGCTAGCGGGGGCTGAAGATACGCAGTATTTT
>NA|NA|TRBJ1-4|TRBV28
CASSWGTQEKLFF
TGTGCCAGCAGTTGGGGGACGCAGGAAAAACTGTTTTTT
>NA|NA|TRBJ1-1|TRBV5-4
CASSLGLNTEAFF
TGTGCCAGCAGCTTGGGATTGAACACTGAAGCTTTCTTT
>NA|NA|TRBJ2-3|TRBV18
CASSLLPSTDTQYF
TGTGCCAGCTCACTTCTGCCTAGCACAGATACGCAGTATTTT
>NA|TRBD1|TRBJ2-7|TRBV4-1
CASSQSPGQGYEQYF
TGCGCCAGCAGCCAAAGTCCGGGACAGGGCTACGAGCAGTACTTC
>NA|NA|TRBJ2-5|TRBV7-9
CASTRDYQETQYF
TGTGCCAGCACCCGGGACTACCAAGAGACCCAGTACTTC
>NA|NA|TRBJ2-1|TRBV5-4
CASSFPHRGGEQFF
TGTGCCAGCAGCTTCCCCCACAGGGGAGGTGAGCAGTTCTTC
>once|NA|TRBJ2-7|TRBV30
CAWSPGTVAYEQYF
TGTGCCTGGTCTCCCGGGACGGTAGCCTACGAGCAGTACTTC
>once|TRBD2|TRBJ2-7|TRBV19
CASSIGTSGRNEQYF
TGTGCCAGTAGTATAGGGACTAGCGGGAGGAACGAGCAGTACTTC